The 21 T cell receptor beta chains below were found in one sample sequenced in a study of T cells in localized non-small cell lung cancer. The table came from immunoSEQ multiplex PCR; TCRdb's copy has only in-frame clones and leaves some out. The table lists a few thousand clones, less than 25% of them singletons. Source: lung tumor tissue, taken before any cancer treatment. The receptors shown here come from an older male donor with stage I lung adenocarcinoma.

This clone has just a few counts. The V call is TRBV28, the J call TRBJ2-2; the D is unclear. CDR3 length equals 13 residues. Germline V gene lookup returns CDR1 MDHEN and CDR2 SYDVKM. The V and J ends lost 4 bases and 0 bases respectively, with 3 bases between them. CDR3 DNA: TGTGCCAGCAGTTACTCGAACACCGGGGAGCTGTTTTTT. It encodes CASSYSNTGELFF.

At least ten counts were recorded for this clone. Here the CDR3 reads CASSTPPGGGVQETQYF. Here the CDR3 DNA reads TGTGCCAGCAGCACACCCCCTGGCGGGGGGGTCCAAGAGACCCAGTACTTC. The rearrangement uses TRBV7-7 and TRBJ2-5; 9 nucleotides agree with TRBD2. The germline gives CDR1 SSHAT, CDR2 FNYEAQ (reference sequence). This CDR3 has 17 residues. The V segment lost 5 bases and the J segment 1 base; nucleotides outside the gene matches: 11.

This clone was seen only a few times. The chain couples TRBV6-8 to TRBJ1-2; D gene unclear. The ends were cut back, 3 bases at V and 2 bases at J, with 13 bases in the middle. The CDR3 contains 15 residues. Per germline, CDR1 MNHGY and CDR2 SAAAGT. The CDR3 spells CASSYRLGRNYGYTF. In nucleotides, the CDR3 is TGTGCCAGCAGTTATCGCCTTGGACGGAACTATGGCTACACCTTC.

This clone was counted a few times. V usage is TRBV11-3 and J usage is TRBJ2-1, with TRBD1 identical over 7 bases. From germline, CDR1 is SGHNT and CDR2 YENEEA. Trimming removed 4 bases from V and 0 bases from J; junction bases left unmatched: 3. The CDR3 has 15 residues. The CDR3 nucleotides are TGTGCCAGCAGCTCGGGACAGAGCTCCTACAATGAGCAGTTCTTC. Translated, it gives CASSSGQSSYNEQFF.

By its share, this clone is medium-sized (0.01 to 0.1%). V and J are TRBV6-8 and TRBJ2-1, with D possibly TRBD2 on 6 matching bases. V dropped 2 bases and J dropped 2 bases, with 10 bases sitting between them. The CDR3 length is 15 residues. The V gene's germline CDR1 is MNHGY and CDR2 SAAAGT. The CDR3 DNA reads TGTGCCAGCAGTTACGGAGGGAACGCCTACAATGAGCAGTTCTTC. Translating gives CASSYGGNAYNEQFF.

Sample share makes this clone medium-sized (0.01 to 0.1%). This chain connects TRBV11-3 to TRBJ2-2, with D maybe TRBD1 (6 bases). V was shortened by 6 bases and J by 2 bases, with 10 bases between the two germline ends. Per the germline V gene, CDR1 is SGHNT and CDR2 is YENEEA. The CDR3 contains 14 residues. CDR3 DNA: TGTGCCAGCAGGGCAGGGGTAAACACCGGGGAGCTGTTTTTT. Translated, it gives CASRAGVNTGELFF.

This clone was observed a handful of times. At one boundary the junction diverges from the germline segment, which might be a read error. The J gene is TRBJ2-1, the V gene TRBV6-8; 14 nucleotides agree with TRBD2. CDR1 is MNHGY and CDR2 is SAAAGT in the germline V gene. This CDR3 is built from 16 residues. The CDR3 nucleotides read TGTGCCATCAGTCAAACGACTAGCGGGGGGGCTAATGAGCAGTTCTTC. Its translation: CAISQTTSGGANEQFF.

By sample share, this clone is medium-sized. The chain links TRBV11-3 to TRBJ2-1; D may be TRBD2 (6 bases). The ends were cut back, 5 bases at V and 4 bases at J, with 15 bases in the middle. The germline gives CDR1 SGHNT, CDR2 YENEEA. This CDR3 comprises 15 residues. The CDR3 reads CASSPLGGVYNEQFF. The CDR3, as DNA: TGTGCCAGCAGCCCTCTAGGCGGGGTTTACAATGAGCAGTTCTTC.

This clone counts as medium-sized. The chain is built from TRBV6-1 and TRBJ2-7; D unclear. The CDR3 has 12 amino acids. Germline V gene data show CDR1 as MNHNS and CDR2 as SASEGT. The V end lost 1 base, the J end lost 2 bases, and 3 bases lay between the germline ends. The CDR3 region has the DNA TGTGCCAGCAGTGAAGACACCTACGAGCAGTACTTC. Protein: CASSEDTYEQYF.

This clone was seen a handful of times. V gene TRBV6-8 combines with J gene TRBJ2-3; the D gene could be TRBD1 or TRBD2 (5 bases each). The CDR3 is made up of 13 amino acids. Between the trimmed V and J ends, which lost 10 bases and 2 bases, there was a span of 13 bases. The germline gives CDR1 MNHGY, CDR2 SAAAGT. The CDR3 sequence: CAIQRDHTDTQYF. The CDR3 DNA follows: TGTGCCATCCAACGGGACCACACAGATACGCAGTATTTT.

This clone was recorded many times. J is TRBJ2-4 and V is TRBV11-3; tentative D call: TRBD2 (5 bases). This CDR3 has 14 residues. Germline V gene lookup returns CDR1 SGHNT and CDR2 YENEEA. V lost 1 base and J 7 bases, leaving 11 bases between the germline ends. The CDR3: CASSLGSGNNIQYF. The CDR3 DNA follows: TGTGCCAGCAGCTTAGGGTCCGGGAATAACATTCAGTACTTC.

This clone turned up a few times. The gene calls are TRBV28 and TRBJ1-1, with 7 positions matching TRBD1. After removal of 3 bases from V and 7 bases from J, the junction contained 5 bases not matched to a gene. CDR1 and CDR2 from the germline V gene are MDHEN and SYDVKM. This CDR3 region has 13 residues. In DNA, the CDR3 is TGTGCCAGCAGTTTTATAGGGGGCTTTGAAGCTTTCTTT. Amino acid sequence: CASSFIGGFEAFF.

Only a few counts were recorded for this clone. The chain combines TRBV5-1 with TRBJ2-7; TRBD1 is a possible D gene (8 bases). The CDR3 runs to 15 residues. Germline lookup yields CDR1 SGHRS and CDR2 YFSETQ. V shed 7 bases and J shed 0 bases, with 17 bases lying between them. CDR3 sequence (DNA): TGCGCCAGCGAACAGGGGGGGGCAAGCTCCTACGAGCAGTACTTC. Translating it yields CASEQGGASSYEQYF.

This clone has more than one count but fewer than ten. This chain links TRBV2 with TRBJ2-7, with D hard to call. The V gene lost 4 bases and the J gene lost 3 bases, with 7 bases spanning the gap. The germline gives CDR1 SNHLY, CDR2 FYNNEI. The CDR3 has 12 residues. The CDR3 is CASSVSFYEQYF. CDR3 nucleotides: TGTGCCAGCAGTGTAAGCTTCTACGAGCAGTACTTC.

This clone was seen a few times. The rearrangement links TRBV6-8 to TRBJ1-2; D is unclear. CDR3 length: 16 residues. The ends were cut back, 0 bases at V and 4 bases at J, with 15 bases in the middle. Germline CDR1 and CDR2: MNHGY and SAAAGT. DNA of the CDR3: TGTGCCAGCAGTTACTCTAGGACGGAGGATCCCTATGGCTACACCTTC. Translated: CASSYSRTEDPYGYTF.

The V and J genes are TRBV19 and TRBJ1-1; D is undetermined. Germline V gene sequence: CDR1 LNHDA, CDR2 SQIVND (reference sequence). The germline V and J ends were trimmed by 3 bases and 0 bases, with 11 bases remaining between them. The CDR3 totals 15 residues. The chain's CDR3 is CASSILGGMNTEAFF. The CDR3 DNA is TGTGCCAGTAGTATCCTGGGCGGAATGAACACTGAAGCTTTCTTT.

This clone was recorded a few times. The V gene is TRBV5-1, the J gene TRBJ2-3; 7 bases line up with TRBD2. J gave up 2 bases and V 1 base, and 13 bases lay outside the gene matches. The CDR3 contains 18 residues. The germline V gene encodes CDR1 SGHRS and CDR2 YFSETQ. This CDR3 is CASSLSPPAGATTDTQYF. In DNA, the CDR3 is TGCGCCAGCAGCTTGTCCCCACCCGCGGGAGCTACCACAGATACGCAGTATTTT.

The chain joins TRBV28 to TRBJ2-7; 7 bases fit TRBD2. The V gene's germline CDR1 is MDHEN and CDR2 SYDVKM. V lost 7 bases and J lost 4; bases outside the gene matches: 13. This CDR3 is 15 amino acids long. The DNA of the CDR3 is TGTGCCAGCACCCCTAGATTGCCTAGCGGATACGAGCAGTACTTC. Its protein product is CASTPRLPSGYEQYF.

The table lists this clone with a few counts. The chain is built from TRBV6-8 and TRBJ1-2; tentative D call: TRBD1 (5 bases). Per the germline V gene, CDR1 is MNHGY and CDR2 is SAAAGT. V was trimmed by 6 bases and J by 8 bases, leaving 13 bases between them. This CDR3 contains 12 residues. This chain's CDR3 is CASSPDSRGYTF. The CDR3 bases are TGTGCCAGCAGCCCTGACAGCAGGGGCTACACCTTC.

This clone has only a few counts. The chain combines TRBV9 with TRBJ2-7, with D possibly TRBD1 on 5 matching bases. Germline V gene lookup returns CDR1 SGDLS and CDR2 YYNGEE. The V end was cut by 0 bases, the J end by 5 bases, with 12 bases between. The CDR3 extends over 14 amino acids. In DNA form, the CDR3 reads TGTGCCAGCAGCGTAGATGGGGCTTCCAACGAGCAGTACTTC. Residues: CASSVDGASNEQYF.

This clone is classed as large. The chain has TRBV11-3 and TRBJ1-4; 9 bases fit TRBD1. Germline V lookup: CDR1 SGHNT, CDR2 YENEEA. Trimming removed 5 bases from V and 8 bases from J; junction bases left unmatched: 12. This CDR3 spans 16 amino acids. Here the CDR3 reads CASSTVTGGRREKLFF. CDR3 sequence (DNA): TGTGCCAGCAGCACTGTGACAGGGGGACGTCGGGAAAAACTGTTTTTT.